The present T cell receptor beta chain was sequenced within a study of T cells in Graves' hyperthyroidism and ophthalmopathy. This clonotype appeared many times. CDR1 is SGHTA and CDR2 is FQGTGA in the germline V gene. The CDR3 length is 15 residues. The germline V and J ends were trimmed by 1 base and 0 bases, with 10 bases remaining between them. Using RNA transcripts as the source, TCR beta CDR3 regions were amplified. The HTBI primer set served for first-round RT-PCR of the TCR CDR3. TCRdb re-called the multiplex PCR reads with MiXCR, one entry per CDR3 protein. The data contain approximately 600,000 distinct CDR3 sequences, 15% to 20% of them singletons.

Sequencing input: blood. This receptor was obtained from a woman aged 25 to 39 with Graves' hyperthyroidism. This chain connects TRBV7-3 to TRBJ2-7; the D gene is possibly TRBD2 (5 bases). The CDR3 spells CASSLIGGGSYEQYF. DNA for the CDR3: TGTGCCAGCAGCTTAATTGGCGGAGGCTCCTACGAGCAGTACTTC.